These 9 T cell receptor beta chains originate from one sample sequenced in a study of cytomegalovirus exposure and HLA in healthy donors. Both 60 Vbeta primers and 13 Jbeta primers went into the PCR. Repertoires were generated with immunoSEQ multiplex PCR, while TCRdb's copy carries only in-frame clones and drops some. Here the sample spans roughly 120,000 clones, roughly 84% being singletons. What was sequenced was PBMCs. The origin of the receptors is a young woman in good health and CMV-seropositive.

This chain uses TRBV5-1 with TRBJ2-7; 10 bases map to TRBD1. The CDR3 runs to 14 residues. The V gene end was trimmed by 6 bases and the J gene end by 2 bases; junction bases not matched to a gene: 5. Germline lookup yields CDR1 SGHRS and CDR2 YFSETQ. Here the CDR3 DNA reads TGCGCCAGCAAACGGACAGGGGGGACCTACGAGCAGTACTTC. The encoded protein is CASKRTGGTYEQYF.

The chain is built from TRBV2 and TRBJ1-4, with a weak D call TRBD1 (5 bases). There are 14 residues in the CDR3. Trimming shortened V by 6 bases and J by 5 bases, and 13 bases separated the two germline ends. Germline CDR1 is SNHLY and CDR2 is FYNNEI. In nucleotides, the CDR3 is TGTGCCAGCAGGGTGACAGCCACCAATGAAAAACTGTTTTTT. Translated, it gives CASRVTATNEKLFF.

This clone was seen a handful of times. The chain combines TRBV2 with TRBJ2-7; 10 nucleotides match TRBD1. This CDR3 is built from 12 residues. The germline V gene encodes CDR1 SNHLY and CDR2 FYNNEI. V dropped 9 bases and J dropped 7; count of bases not matched to a gene: 6. CDR3 sequence: CARRQGAGEQYF. DNA of the CDR3: TGTGCCAGAAGACAGGGGGCGGGAGAGCAGTACTTC.

The rearrangement links TRBV19 to TRBJ2-7; D perhaps matches TRBD1 (6 bases). The CDR3 is 13 residues long. Trimming left V 8 bases short and J 7 bases short, with 18 bases between. Germline CDR1 is LNHDA and CDR2 is SQIVND (reference sequence). The DNA of the CDR3 is TGTGCCAGTGGGGGCAGGGTGGAAACGGAGCAGTACTTC. This encodes CASGGRVETEQYF.

This chain links TRBV11-2 with TRBJ2-5; D is perhaps TRBD1 (6 bases). Between the trimmed V and J ends, which lost 4 bases and 5 bases, there was a span of 17 bases. The germline CDR1 and CDR2 sequences are SGHAT and FQNNGV. This CDR3 is 15 amino acids long. The CDR3 region is CASSSSRARGETQYF. CDR3 nucleotides: TGTGCCAGCAGCTCTAGTAGAGCTAGGGGGGAGACCCAGTACTTC.

The chain carries TRBV9 and TRBJ2-6; perhaps TRBD1 as D (6 bases). The CDR3 runs to 18 residues. From germline, CDR1 is SGDLS and CDR2 YYNGEE. Trimming stripped 2 bases from V and 0 bases from J, with 15 bases between. The CDR3 reads CASSVDPTGYSGANVLTF. The CDR3 bases are TGTGCCAGCAGCGTTGACCCGACAGGATACTCTGGGGCCAACGTCCTGACTTTC.

The chain joins TRBV27 to TRBJ2-5; 10 bases line up with TRBD1. The better agreement between TRBJ2-7 and the DNA end casts doubt on the J call. The CDR3 loop spans 17 amino acids. Looked up from germline, CDR1 is MNHEY and CDR2 is SMNVEV (reference sequence). The CDR3 loop is CASSKLRDRGVHDEQYF. CDR3 nucleotides: TGTGCCAGCAGTAAACTCCGGGACAGGGGCGTTCACGACGAGCAGTACTTC.

This clone was counted once. The rearrangement joins TRBV11-2 to TRBJ2-1; 7 bases map to TRBD1. Germline CDR1 is SGHAT and CDR2 is FQNNGV. Germline trimming cut 1 base from V and 1 base from J; bases unmatched to any gene: 10. This CDR3 contains 18 residues. Written as DNA, the CDR3 is TGTGCCAGCAGCTTAGTATCGATAGGGGGCGGTTCCTACAATGAGCAGTTCTTC. This sequence encodes CASSLVSIGGGSYNEQFF.

The J gene is TRBJ2-5, the V gene TRBV13; 8 bases map to TRBD2. CDR3 size: 16 residues. Germline CDR1 reads PRHDT; CDR2 reads FYEKMQ (reference sequence). Trimming at V came to 5 bases and at J to 5 bases, leaving 13 bases not matched to a gene. The CDR3 loop reads CASSRWMSGGRETQYF. In nucleotides, the CDR3 is TGTGCCAGCAGCCGCTGGATGTCGGGGGGGCGCGAGACCCAGTACTTC.